This T cell receptor beta chain was sequenced in a study of identical twins. General study results and limits: Those out-of-frame alpha sequences shared by twins showed an excess of low generation probability. Cord blood beta clonotypes present at high abundance carried fewer insertions; no such pattern appeared in memory repertoires. Donors were not followed over many years; analysis was cross-sectional.

The germline gives CDR1 SGHTA, CDR2 FQGNSA. Trimming pared 7 bases from V and 7 bases from J, leaving 25 bases between. The CDR3 length is 16 residues. This clonotype was observed a handful of times. No antigen is known for it. TCRdb recomputed calls from the 5' RACE reads with MiXCR, one row per CDR3 protein. The sample lists approximately 210,000 distinct CDR3 sequences, roughly 10% occurring once. What was sequenced was memory (CD45RO+) T cells sorted from blood. The receptor was isolated from a young woman in good health. V and J are TRBV7-2 and TRBJ1-2, with TRBD1 as a possible D gene (5 bases). The CDR3 reads CASTQSSGTSKGGYTF. For the CDR3, the DNA is TGTGCCAGCACCCAATCCTCAGGGACCTCTAAGGGTGGCTACACCTTC.